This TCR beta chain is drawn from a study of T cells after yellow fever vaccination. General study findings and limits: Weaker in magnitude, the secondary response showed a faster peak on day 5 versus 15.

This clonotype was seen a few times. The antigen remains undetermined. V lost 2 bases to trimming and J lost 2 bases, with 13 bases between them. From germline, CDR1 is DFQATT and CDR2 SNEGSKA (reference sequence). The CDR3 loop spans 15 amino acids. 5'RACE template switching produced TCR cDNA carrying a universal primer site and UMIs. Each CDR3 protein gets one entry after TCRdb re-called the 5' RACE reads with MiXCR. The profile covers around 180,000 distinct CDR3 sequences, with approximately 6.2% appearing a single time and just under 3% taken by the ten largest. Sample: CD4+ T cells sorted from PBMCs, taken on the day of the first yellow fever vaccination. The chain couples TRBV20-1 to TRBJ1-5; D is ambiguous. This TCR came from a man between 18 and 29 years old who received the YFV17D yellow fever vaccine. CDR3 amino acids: CSARSSTRGNQPQHF. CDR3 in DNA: TGCAGTGCTAGATCATCCACTCGGGGCAATCAGCCCCAGCATTTT.